The rows below give T cell receptor beta chains drawn from one sample of a study of T-cell reconstitution after alpha-beta-depleted transplantation in children. TCRdb reanalysed the PCR reads using MiXCR and keeps one entry per CDR3 protein. The table shows 200,000 to 250,000 distinct CDR3 sequences, with around 8% occurring only once. Here the sequenced sample was PBMCs, mostly from graft donor cells, taken 180 days after TCRalphabeta/CD19-depleted stem cell transplant. These receptors were obtained from a male patient aged 10 to 17 who had a stem cell transplant for acute lymphoblastic leukemia, so the T cells may come from the graft donor. The conserved cysteine and the conserved F or W are not part of the CDR3 here. Each record gives: CDR3 length, J gene, V gene, CDR3 protein.

17 | TRBJ2-1 | TRBV24-1 | ATSGGLAGVPTPYNEQF
13 | TRBJ1-1 | TRBV11-3 | ASSLGNSPNTEAF
14 | TRBJ2-2 | TRBV5-1 | ASSLGSASPPGELF
12 | TRBJ2-1 | TRBV11-2 | ASSLVGWGDEQF
15 | TRBJ2-1 | TRBV20-1 | SARDLGSKRPYNEQF
13 | TRBJ2-7 | TRBV7-9 | ASSRTGTEFYEQY
11 | TRBJ1-1 | TRBV29-1 | SVEIPAGTEAF
11 | TRBJ1-5 | TRBV20-1 | SATDRGSQPQH
14 | TRBJ2-6 | TRBV7-3 | ASSLRAGSGANVLT
12 | TRBJ2-3 | TRBV5-3 | ARSHGQGADTQY
14 | TRBJ2-6 | TRBV7-3 | ASSPHGGAGANVLT